These 7 T cell receptor beta chains share one sample of origin, sequenced in a study of T cells in narcolepsy. TCRdb's table, derived via immunoSEQ multiplex PCR, lists solely in-frame clones and lacks some. The sample comprises about 25,000 clones, approximately 80% of which are singletons, and 0.55% to 0.75% rests with the top ten. The sequenced sample consisted of CD45RA- memory CD4+ T cells from PBMCs. These receptors were taken from a human donor with narcolepsy.

This clone was seen a single time. The chain employs TRBV5-1 and TRBJ1-1; D is perhaps TRBD1 (5 bases). V lost 0 bases and J 7 bases, leaving 7 bases between the germline ends. CDR3 length equals 12 residues. Per germline, CDR1 SGHRS and CDR2 YFSETQ. The CDR3 here is CASSLEGHEAFF. CDR3 bases: TGCGCCAGCAGCTTGGAAGGACATGAAGCTTTCTTT.

The chain is built from TRBV5-6 and TRBJ1-1; D is perhaps TRBD1 (6 bases). V was trimmed by 4 bases and J by 0 bases, leaving 16 bases between them. CDR1 is SGHDT and CDR2 is YYEEEE in the germline V gene. The length of the CDR3 is 16 residues. The CDR3: CASSTTSRGLNTEAFF. CDR3 nucleotides: TGTGCCAGCAGCACCACTTCGCGGGGGCTGAACACTGAAGCTTTCTTT.

This clone occurred once. The chain combines TRBV29-1 with TRBJ1-3; the D is unclear. Germline CDR1 SQVTM, CDR2 ANQGSEA. Trimming stripped 5 bases from V and 4 bases from J, with 12 bases between. The CDR3 loop spans 13 amino acids. CDR3: CSVYLTAGNTIYF. The DNA for the CDR3 is TGCAGCGTTTACTTAACTGCGGGAAACACCATATATTTT.

This clone was seen only once. The rearrangement joins TRBV7-9 to TRBJ1-1, with D perhaps matching TRBD1 (5 bases). V was clipped by 6 bases and J by 6 bases, with 20 bases between them. The CDR3 covers 15 residues. Germline CDR1 SEHNR, CDR2 FQNEAQ (reference sequence). Written as DNA, the CDR3 is TGTGCCAGCAGTCGGGCGGGGCAGGGTGGCGCTGAAGCTTTCTTT. This sequence encodes CASSRAGQGGAEAFF.

This chain joins TRBV7-2 and TRBJ2-1; D is possibly TRBD1 (6 bases). The CDR3 is 19 residues long. The germline V gene encodes CDR1 SGHTA and CDR2 FQGNSA. The V end was cut by 5 bases, the J end by 6 bases, with 29 bases between. CDR3 sequence reads: CASSGNLRVAGTIFNEQFF. CDR3 DNA sequence: TGTGCCAGCAGCGGAAACCTGCGGGTCGCCGGGACAATCTTCAATGAGCAGTTCTTC.

The genes are TRBV6-1 and TRBJ2-1, with unresolved D. The CDR3 length is 10 residues. Germline CDR1 and CDR2: MNHNS and SASEGT. V lost 10 bases and J 5 bases, leaving 6 bases between the germline ends. CDR3 sequence (DNA): TGTGCCACCGGAAACAATGAGCAGTTCTTC. Amino acid sequence: CATGNNEQFF.

This clone is a singleton in its sample. V usage is TRBV5-1 and J usage is TRBJ2-2; 7 nucleotides match TRBD1. Germline V lookup: CDR1 SGHRS, CDR2 YFSETQ. With V trimmed by 3 bases and J by 7 bases, 9 bases remained unmatched. This CDR3 region has 15 residues. The CDR3 here is CASSSLQGTDGELFF. CDR3 sequence (DNA): TGCGCCAGCAGCTCCTTACAGGGGACGGACGGGGAGCTGTTTTTT.